Listed below are T cell receptor beta chains from one sample, sequenced in a study of siplizumab effects on memory and regulatory T cells. Sequenced by immunoSEQ multiplex PCR; TCRdb stores in-frame clones only, minus some. The data show approximately 82,000 clones, roughly 86% seen once. The sequenced sample was Tregs sorted from blood. These receptors originate from a human donor in good health. The CDR3 runs from the conserved cysteine through the conserved F or W. D genes are given only for firm matches. A clone size is listed for some rows: how often the clone was seen (once, few, many), or a class if it is expanded.

v_gene	d_gene	abundance	len	j_gene	CDR3aa	CDR3nt
TRBV11-3	TRBD1	once	15	TRBJ2-3	CASSSTGQGTDTQYF	TGTGCCAGCAGCTCTACGGGACAGGGAACAGATACGCAGTATTTT
TRBV4-3	.	.	16	TRBJ2-3	CASSQDGGSGTDTQYF	TGCGCCAGCAGCCAAGATGGCGGGTCCGGCACAGATACGCAGTATTTT
TRBV7-2	.	.	11	TRBJ2-7	CASSPRYEQYF	TGTGCCAGCAGCCCCAGGTACGAGCAGTACTTC
TRBV28	.	once	12	TRBJ1-2	CASSIFPNGYTF	TGTGCCAGCAGTATATTCCCCAATGGCTACACCTTC
TRBV9	TRBD1	few	15	TRBJ1-2	CASSVETGGVYGYTF	TGTGCCAGCAGCGTTGAGACAGGGGGCGTTTATGGCTACACCTTC
TRBV7-2	.	.	12	TRBJ2-1	CASSLTNNEQFF	TGTGCCAGCAGCTTAACTAACAATGAGCAGTTCTTC
TRBV2	TRBD2	.	19	TRBJ2-3	CASIRTSDAWSFPLYTQYF	TGTGCCAGCATTAGGACTAGCGATGCCTGGTCATTTCCCCTTTATACGCAGTATTTT
TRBV7-2	.	.	16	TRBJ2-5	CASRSAGAPRQETQYF	TGTGCCAGCAGGAGTGCGGGGGCCCCCCGTCAAGAGACCCAGTACTTC
TRBV19	TRBD1	few	15	TRBJ1-6	CASSVWTGNNSPLHF	TGTGCCAGTAGTGTTTGGACAGGGAATAATTCACCCCTCCACTTT
TRBV2	TRBD1	.	12	TRBJ1-2	CASSTGGAGYTF	TGTGCCAGCAGTACAGGGGGCGCTGGCTACACCTTC
TRBV19	.	.	12	TRBJ1-3	CASSEIGVTIYF	TGTGCCAGTAGTGAAATAGGAGTCACCATATATTTT
TRBV28	.	.	12	TRBJ1-2	CASSLMEYGYTF	TGTGCCAGCAGTTTGATGGAATATGGCTACACCTTC
TRBV30	.	.	13	TRBJ1-4	CAWSGLANEKLFF	TGTGCCTGGAGCGGGCTGGCTAATGAAAAACTGTTTTTT
TRBV7-9	.	.	12	TRBJ2-7	CASSPRQYEQYF	TGTGCCAGCAGTCCGCGACAGTACGAGCAGTACTTC
TRBV19	TRBD2	once	15	TRBJ2-1	CASSLTSGGYNEQFF	TGTGCCAGTAGTCTAACTAGCGGGGGCTACAATGAGCAGTTCTTC
TRBV9	.	.	14	TRBJ1-5	CASSVGESNQPQHF	TGTGCCAGCAGCGTAGGGGAGAGCAATCAGCCCCAGCATTTT
TRBV27	.	.	12	TRBJ1-1	CASSFMNTEAFF	TGTGCCAGCAGTTTCATGAACACTGAAGCTTTCTTT
TRBV5-6	.	few	16	TRBJ2-2	CASLRGRNPNTGELFF	TGTGCCAGCCTTAGAGGACGGAATCCGAACACCGGGGAGCTGTTTTTT
TRBV5-4	TRBD2	.	15	TRBJ2-1	CASTLAGGRSNEQFF	TGTGCCAGCACACTAGCGGGGGGTAGGTCCAATGAGCAGTTCTTC
TRBV25-1	.	.	15	TRBJ1-2	CASSERQGHDYGYTF	TGTGCCAGCAGTGAGAGGCAGGGGCACGATTATGGCTACACCTTC
TRBV5-1	.	once	12	TRBJ1-2	CASSLEGRGYTF	TGCGCCAGCAGCTTGGAAGGGCGGGGCTACACCTTC
TRBV28	.	.	13	TRBJ1-4	CASTSPFNEKLFF	TGTGCCAGCACCAGTCCCTTTAATGAAAAACTGTTTTTT
TRBV5-6	TRBD1	.	18	TRBJ2-7	CASSLNRGRTYAPGEQYF	TGTGCCAGCAGTTTAAACAGGGGGCGCACTTATGCCCCTGGCGAGCAGTACTTC
TRBV7-3	.	.	13	TRBJ1-6	CASSSTGNSPLHF	TGTGCCAGCAGCTCAACAGGGAATTCACCCCTCCACTTT
TRBV2	.	.	15	TRBJ1-6	CASSVTSSYNSPLHF	TGTGCCAGCAGTGTAACGAGCTCCTATAATTCACCCCTCCACTTT
TRBV12-5	TRBD1	.	16	TRBJ1-1	CASGSGTGGGWTEAFF	TGTGCTAGTGGTTCCGGGACAGGGGGCGGATGGACTGAAGCTTTCTTT
TRBV5-1	.	.	18	TRBJ2-3	CASSLAWSGGGPANTQYF	TGCGCCAGCAGCTTGGCCTGGAGTGGGGGGGGGCCGGCGAATACGCAGTATTTT
TRBV7-3	TRBD2	.	14	TRBJ2-3	CASSFSGVTDTQYF	TGTGCCAGCAGCTTCAGCGGGGTCACAGATACGCAGTATTTT
TRBV10-3	TRBD1	.	12	TRBJ1-1	CATGTGGTEAFF	TGTGCCACTGGGACAGGGGGCACTGAAGCTTTCTTT
TRBV9	.	.	16	TRBJ2-1	CASSASTTLSYNEQFF	TGTGCCAGCAGCGCGTCGACCACCCTTTCCTACAATGAGCAGTTCTTC
TRBV7-9	.	once	15	TRBJ2-4	CASSLVGVYINIQYF	TGTGCCAGCAGCTTAGTAGGAGTTTATATAAACATTCAGTACTTC
TRBV7-2	.	.	15	TRBJ2-5	CASSLESGAQETQYF	TGTGCCAGCAGCTTAGAGTCGGGAGCTCAAGAGACCCAGTACTTC
TRBV2	.	.	15	TRBJ2-7	CASSELDSTSYEQYF	TGTGCCAGCAGTGAGCTGGACAGCACCTCCTACGAGCAGTACTTC
TRBV28	.	.	12	TRBJ1-1	CASGLLNTEAFF	TGTGCCAGCGGCTTATTGAACACTGAAGCTTTCTTT
TRBV4-3	.	once	14	TRBJ1-2	CASSHPTGSNGYTF	TGCGCCAGCAGCCACCCGACAGGATCGAATGGCTACACCTTC
TRBV7-9	.	.	11	TRBJ2-5	CASSLRGDQYF	TGTGCCAGCAGCTTAAGGGGGGACCAGTACTTC
TRBV9	.	.	15	TRBJ1-1	CASSADPEQNTEAFF	TGTGCCAGCAGCGCAGATCCCGAACAGAACACTGAAGCTTTCTTT
TRBV9	.	.	13	TRBJ1-2	CASSVGRGYGYTF	TGTGCCAGCAGCGTAGGTCGGGGCTATGGCTACACCTTC
TRBV5-1	TRBD2	few	14	TRBJ2-7	CASSLLAGDYEQYF	TGCGCCAGCAGCTTACTAGCGGGGGACTACGAGCAGTACTTC
TRBV11-3	.	.	15	TRBJ2-3	CASSPGGIVADTQYF	TGTGCCAGCAGCCCTGGGGGGATCGTGGCAGATACGCAGTATTTT
TRBV7-2	TRBD2	.	18	TRBJ2-7	CASSLAGTSGRRFHEQYF	TGTGCCAGCAGCTTAGCTGGGACTAGCGGGCGTAGATTCCACGAGCAGTACTTC
TRBV4-1	.	.	12	TRBJ1-1	CASSSGFTEAFF	TGCGCCAGCAGTTCTGGGTTCACTGAAGCTTTCTTT
TRBV4-2	TRBD2	.	16	TRBJ2-5	CASSQEGGGASATQYF	TGTGCCAGCAGCCAAGAGGGCGGGGGGGCCTCTGCGACCCAGTACTTC